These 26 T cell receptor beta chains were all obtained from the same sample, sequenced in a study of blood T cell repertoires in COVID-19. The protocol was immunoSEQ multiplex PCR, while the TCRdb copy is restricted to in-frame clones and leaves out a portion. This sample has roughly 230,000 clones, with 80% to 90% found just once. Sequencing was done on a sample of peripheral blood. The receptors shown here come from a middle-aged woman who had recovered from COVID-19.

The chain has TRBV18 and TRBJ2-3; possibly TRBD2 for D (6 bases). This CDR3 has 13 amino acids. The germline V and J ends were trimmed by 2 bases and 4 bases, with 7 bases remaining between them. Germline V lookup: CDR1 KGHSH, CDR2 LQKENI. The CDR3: CASSPSSADTQYF. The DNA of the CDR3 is TGTGCCAGCTCACCATCTAGCGCAGATACGCAGTATTTT.

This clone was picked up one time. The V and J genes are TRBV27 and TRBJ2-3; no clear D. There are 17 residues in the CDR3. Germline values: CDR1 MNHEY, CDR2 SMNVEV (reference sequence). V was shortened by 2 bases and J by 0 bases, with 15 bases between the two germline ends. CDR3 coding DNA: TGTGCCAGCAGTTTAGCGGCGGCCGCCCCCAGCACAGATACGCAGTATTTT. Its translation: CASSLAAAAPSTDTQYF.

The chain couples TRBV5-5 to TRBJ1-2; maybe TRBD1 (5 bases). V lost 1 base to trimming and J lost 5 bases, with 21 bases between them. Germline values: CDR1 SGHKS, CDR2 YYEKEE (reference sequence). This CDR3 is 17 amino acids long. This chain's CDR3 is CASSLFQGGGMGYGYTF. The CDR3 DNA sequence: TGTGCCAGCAGCTTGTTTCAGGGAGGAGGGATGGGATATGGCTACACCTTC.

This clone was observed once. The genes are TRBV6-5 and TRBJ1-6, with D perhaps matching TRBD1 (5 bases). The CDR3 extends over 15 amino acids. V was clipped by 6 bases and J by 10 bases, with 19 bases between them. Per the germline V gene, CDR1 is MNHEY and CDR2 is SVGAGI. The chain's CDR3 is CASRRDRNPSSPLHF. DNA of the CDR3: TGTGCCAGCAGGCGGGACCGGAACCCAAGCTCACCCCTCCACTTT.

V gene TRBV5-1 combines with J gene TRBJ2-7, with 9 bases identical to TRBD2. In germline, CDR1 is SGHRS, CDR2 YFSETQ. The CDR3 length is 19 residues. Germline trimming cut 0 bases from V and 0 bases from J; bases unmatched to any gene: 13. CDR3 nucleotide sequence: TGCGCCAGCAGCTTGGCGGCGGGGGGGCCCTATCCGATCTCCTACGAGCAGTACTTC. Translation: CASSLAAGGPYPISYEQYF.

CDR3: CASSSVGLEGETQYF. For the CDR3, the DNA is TGTGCCAGTAGTTCTGTGGGACTAGAAGGAGAGACCCAGTACTTC. J is TRBJ2-5 and V is TRBV19; TRBD2 agrees at 8 bases. The trim removed 5 bases at V and 4 bases at J, leaving 9 bases unmatched. The CDR3 is 15 residues long. Germline V lookup: CDR1 LNHDA, CDR2 SQIVND (reference sequence).

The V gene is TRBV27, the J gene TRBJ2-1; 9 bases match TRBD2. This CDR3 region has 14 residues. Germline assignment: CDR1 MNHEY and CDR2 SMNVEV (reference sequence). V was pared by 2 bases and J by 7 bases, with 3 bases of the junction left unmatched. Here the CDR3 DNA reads TGTGCCAGCAGTTTAGCGGGAGGGACGAATGAGCAGTTCTTC. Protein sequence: CASSLAGGTNEQFF.

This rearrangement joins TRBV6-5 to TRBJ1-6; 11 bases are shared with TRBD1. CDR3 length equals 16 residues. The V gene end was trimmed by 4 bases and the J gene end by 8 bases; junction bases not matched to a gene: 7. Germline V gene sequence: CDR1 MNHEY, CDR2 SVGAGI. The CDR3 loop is CASSLRTGGVDSPLHF. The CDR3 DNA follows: TGTGCCAGCAGTTTAAGGACAGGGGGCGTCGATTCACCCCTCCACTTT.

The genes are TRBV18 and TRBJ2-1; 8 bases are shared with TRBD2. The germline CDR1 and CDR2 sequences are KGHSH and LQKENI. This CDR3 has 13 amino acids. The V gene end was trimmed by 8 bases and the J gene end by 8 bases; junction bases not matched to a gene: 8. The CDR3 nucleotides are TGTGCCAGCCGGGACGCGGGGGGTCATGAGCAGTTCTTC. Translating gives CASRDAGGHEQFF.

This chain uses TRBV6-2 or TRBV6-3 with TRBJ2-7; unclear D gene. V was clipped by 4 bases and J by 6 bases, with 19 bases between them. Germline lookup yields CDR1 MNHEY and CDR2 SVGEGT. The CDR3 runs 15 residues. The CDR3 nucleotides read TGTGCCAGCAGTTCCCTTACAGCCCTCCGGTTCGAGCAGTACGTC. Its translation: CASSSLTALRFEQYV.

The CDR3: CASKGLAGGKSYNEQFF. The CDR3 nucleotides are TGTGCCAGCAAGGGACTAGCGGGAGGTAAATCCTACAATGAGCAGTTCTTC. The genes are TRBV2 and TRBJ2-1, with 15 nucleotides matching TRBD2. Germline V gives CDR1 SNHLY, CDR2 FYNNEI. Trimming cost V 7 bases and J 1 base; bases outside gene matches: 5. The CDR3 has 17 residues.

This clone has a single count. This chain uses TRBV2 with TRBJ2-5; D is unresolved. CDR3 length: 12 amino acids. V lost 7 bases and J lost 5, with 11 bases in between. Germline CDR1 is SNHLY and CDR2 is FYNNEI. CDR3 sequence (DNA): TGTGCCAGCAATACCCTAAAGGAGACCCAGTACTTC. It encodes CASNTLKETQYF.

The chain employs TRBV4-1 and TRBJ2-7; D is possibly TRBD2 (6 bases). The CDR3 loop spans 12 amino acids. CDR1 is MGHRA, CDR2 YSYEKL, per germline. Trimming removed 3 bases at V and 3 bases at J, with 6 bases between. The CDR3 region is CASSHGGYEQYF. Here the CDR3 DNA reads TGCGCCAGCAGCCACGGGGGCTACGAGCAGTACTTC.

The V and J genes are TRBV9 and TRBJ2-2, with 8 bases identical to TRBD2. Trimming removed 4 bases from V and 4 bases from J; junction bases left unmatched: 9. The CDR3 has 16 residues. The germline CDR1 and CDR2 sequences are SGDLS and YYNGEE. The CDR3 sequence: CASSRRGREATGELFF. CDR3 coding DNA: TGTGCCAGCAGCCGTCGGGGGCGGGAGGCCACCGGGGAGCTGTTTTTT.

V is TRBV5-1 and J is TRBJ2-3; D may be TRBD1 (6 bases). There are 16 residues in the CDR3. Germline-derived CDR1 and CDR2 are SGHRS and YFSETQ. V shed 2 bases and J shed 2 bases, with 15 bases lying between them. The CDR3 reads CASSFGQRPNTDTQYF. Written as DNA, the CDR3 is TGCGCCAGCAGCTTCGGACAGAGACCTAACACAGATACGCAGTATTTT.

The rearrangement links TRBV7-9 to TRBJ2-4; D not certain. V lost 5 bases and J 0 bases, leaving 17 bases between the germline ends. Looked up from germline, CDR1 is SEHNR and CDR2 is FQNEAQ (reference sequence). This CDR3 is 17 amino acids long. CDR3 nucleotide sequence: TGTGCCAGCAGCACCTACAAATTAACAGTAGCCAAAAACATTCAGTACTTC. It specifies CASSTYKLTVAKNIQYF.

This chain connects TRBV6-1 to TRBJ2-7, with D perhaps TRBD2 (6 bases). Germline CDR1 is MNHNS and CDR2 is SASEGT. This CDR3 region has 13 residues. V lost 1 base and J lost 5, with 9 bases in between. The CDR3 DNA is TGTGCCAGCAGTGAAGAGGACTATCACGAGCAGTACTTC. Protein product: CASSEEDYHEQYF.

The CDR3 loop reads CASSLGLTGEAEAFF. CDR3 nucleotide sequence: TGCGCCAGCAGCTTAGGGTTGACAGGGGAGGCTGAAGCTTTCTTT. The gene calls are TRBV5-1 and TRBJ1-1; 8 bases fit TRBD1. CDR3 length: 15 amino acids. The V segment lost 2 bases and the J segment 6 bases; nucleotides outside the gene matches: 9. Per the germline V gene, CDR1 is SGHRS and CDR2 is YFSETQ.

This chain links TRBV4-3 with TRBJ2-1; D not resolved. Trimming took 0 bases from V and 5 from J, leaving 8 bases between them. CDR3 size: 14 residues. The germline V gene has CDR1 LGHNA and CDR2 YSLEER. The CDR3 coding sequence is TGCGCCAGCAGCCAAGAAGGCGCGGACAATGAGCAGTTCTTC. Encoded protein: CASSQEGADNEQFF.

The CDR3 coding sequence is TGTGCCAGCACCCTACGGGGGGGGTACGAGCAGTACTTC. Residues: CASTLRGGYEQYF. This chain uses TRBV7-2 with TRBJ2-7; 8 nucleotides line up with TRBD2. With 7 bases clipped from V and 4 bases from J, the junction kept 6 bases outside the gene matches. The germline V gene has CDR1 SGHTA and CDR2 FQGNSA. The CDR3 is 13 amino acids.

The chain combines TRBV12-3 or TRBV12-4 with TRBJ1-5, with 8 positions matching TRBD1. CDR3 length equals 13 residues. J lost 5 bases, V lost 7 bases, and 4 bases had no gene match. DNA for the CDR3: TGTGCCAGCACCAACAGGGGGGATCAGCCCCAGCATTTT. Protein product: CASTNRGDQPQHF.

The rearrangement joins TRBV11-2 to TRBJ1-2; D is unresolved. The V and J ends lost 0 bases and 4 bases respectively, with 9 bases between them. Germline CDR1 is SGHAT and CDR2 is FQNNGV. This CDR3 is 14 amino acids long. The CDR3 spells CASSLDTSIYGYTF. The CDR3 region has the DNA TGTGCCAGCAGCTTAGATACTTCGATCTATGGCTACACCTTC.

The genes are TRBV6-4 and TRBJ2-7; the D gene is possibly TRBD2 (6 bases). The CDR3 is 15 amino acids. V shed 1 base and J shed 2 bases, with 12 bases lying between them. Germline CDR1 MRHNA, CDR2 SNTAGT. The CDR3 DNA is TGTGCCAGCAGTGACTTCGGGAGACCAACCTACGAGCAGTACGTC. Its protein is CASSDFGRPTYEQYV.

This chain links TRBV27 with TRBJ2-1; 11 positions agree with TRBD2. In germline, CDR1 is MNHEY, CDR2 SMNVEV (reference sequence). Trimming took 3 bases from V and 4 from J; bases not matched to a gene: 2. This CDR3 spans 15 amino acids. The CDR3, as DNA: TGTGCCAGCAGTTTGGGACTAGCGGATTACAATGAGCAGTTCTTC. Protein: CASSLGLADYNEQFF.

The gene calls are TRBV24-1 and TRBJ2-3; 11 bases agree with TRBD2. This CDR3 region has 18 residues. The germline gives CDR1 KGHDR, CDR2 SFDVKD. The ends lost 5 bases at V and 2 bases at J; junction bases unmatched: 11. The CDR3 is CATSATSGRGGHTDTQYF. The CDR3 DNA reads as TGTGCCACCAGTGCTACTAGCGGGAGAGGGGGTCACACAGATACGCAGTATTTT.

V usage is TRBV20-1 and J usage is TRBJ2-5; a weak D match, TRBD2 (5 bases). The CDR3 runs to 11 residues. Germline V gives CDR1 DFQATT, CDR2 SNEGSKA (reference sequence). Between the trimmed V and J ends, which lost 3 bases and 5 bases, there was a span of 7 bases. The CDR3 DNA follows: TGCAGTGCTAGTTTAGCGGAGACCCAGTACTTC. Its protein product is CSASLAETQYF.